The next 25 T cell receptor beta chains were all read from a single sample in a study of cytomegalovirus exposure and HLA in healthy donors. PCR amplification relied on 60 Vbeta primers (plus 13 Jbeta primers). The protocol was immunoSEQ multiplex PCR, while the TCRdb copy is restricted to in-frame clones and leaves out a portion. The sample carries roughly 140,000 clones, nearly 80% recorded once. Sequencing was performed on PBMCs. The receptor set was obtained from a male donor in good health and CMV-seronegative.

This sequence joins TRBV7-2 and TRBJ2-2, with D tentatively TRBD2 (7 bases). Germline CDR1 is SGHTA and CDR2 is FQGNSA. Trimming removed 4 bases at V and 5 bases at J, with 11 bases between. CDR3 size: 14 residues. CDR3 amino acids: CASSSGGGTGELFF. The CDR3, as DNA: TGTGCCAGCAGCTCGGGGGGCGGAACCGGGGAGCTGTTTTTT.

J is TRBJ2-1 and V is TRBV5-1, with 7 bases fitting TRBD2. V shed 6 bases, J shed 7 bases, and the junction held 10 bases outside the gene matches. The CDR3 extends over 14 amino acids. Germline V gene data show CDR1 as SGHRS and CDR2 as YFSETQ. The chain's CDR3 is CASNHGGGGNEQFF. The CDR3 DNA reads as TGCGCCAGCAATCATGGCGGGGGAGGAAATGAGCAGTTCTTC.

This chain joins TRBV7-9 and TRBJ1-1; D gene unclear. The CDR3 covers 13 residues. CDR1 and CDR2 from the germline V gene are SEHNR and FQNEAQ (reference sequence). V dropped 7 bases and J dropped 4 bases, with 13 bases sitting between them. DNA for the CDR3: TGTGCCAGCACCGAGGGTCCGTTCACTGAAGCTTTCTTT. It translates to CASTEGPFTEAFF.

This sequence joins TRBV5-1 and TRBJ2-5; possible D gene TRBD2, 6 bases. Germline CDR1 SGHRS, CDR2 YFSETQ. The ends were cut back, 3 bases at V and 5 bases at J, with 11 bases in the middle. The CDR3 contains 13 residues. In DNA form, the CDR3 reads TGCGCCAGCAGCTCGGCGGGGAAGGAGACCCAGTACTTC. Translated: CASSSAGKETQYF.

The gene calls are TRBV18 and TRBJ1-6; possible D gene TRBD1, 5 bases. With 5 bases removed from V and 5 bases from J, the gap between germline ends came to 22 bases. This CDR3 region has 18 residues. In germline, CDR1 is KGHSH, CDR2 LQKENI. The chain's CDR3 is CASSSRTGEAMHNSPLHF. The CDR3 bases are TGTGCCAGCTCATCTCGAACGGGGGAGGCCATGCATAATTCACCCCTCCACTTT.

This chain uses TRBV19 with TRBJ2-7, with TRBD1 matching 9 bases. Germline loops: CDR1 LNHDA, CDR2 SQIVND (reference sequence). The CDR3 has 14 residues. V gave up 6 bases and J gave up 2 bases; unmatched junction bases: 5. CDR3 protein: CASRDRGDTYEQYF. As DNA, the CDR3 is TGTGCCAGTAGGGACAGGGGCGATACCTACGAGCAGTACTTC.

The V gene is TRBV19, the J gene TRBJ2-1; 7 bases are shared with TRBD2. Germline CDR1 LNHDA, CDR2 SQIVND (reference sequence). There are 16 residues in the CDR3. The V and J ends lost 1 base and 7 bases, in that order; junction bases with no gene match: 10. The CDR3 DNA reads TGTGCCAGTAGTATAGCCGGCGGGAGTATCAATAATGAGCAGTTCTTC. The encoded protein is CASSIAGGSINNEQFF.

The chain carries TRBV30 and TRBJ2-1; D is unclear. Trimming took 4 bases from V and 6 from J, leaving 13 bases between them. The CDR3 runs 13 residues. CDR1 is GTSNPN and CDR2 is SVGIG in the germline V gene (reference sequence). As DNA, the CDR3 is TGTGCCTGGAACCCCGAGGAGTTCAATGAGCAGTTCTTC. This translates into CAWNPEEFNEQFF. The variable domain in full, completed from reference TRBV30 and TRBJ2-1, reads SQTIHQWPATLVQPVGSPLSLECTVEGTSNPNLYWYRQAAGRGLQLLFYSVGIGQISSEVPQNLSASRPQDRQFILSSKKLLLSDSGFYLCAWNPEEFNEQFFGPGTRLTVL.

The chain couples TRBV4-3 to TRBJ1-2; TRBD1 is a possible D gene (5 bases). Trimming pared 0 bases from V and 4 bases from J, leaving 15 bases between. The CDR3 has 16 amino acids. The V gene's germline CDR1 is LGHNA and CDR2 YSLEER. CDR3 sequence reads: CASSQDSRGGSYGYTF. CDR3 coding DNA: TGCGCCAGCAGCCAAGATTCGAGGGGAGGGAGCTATGGCTACACCTTC.

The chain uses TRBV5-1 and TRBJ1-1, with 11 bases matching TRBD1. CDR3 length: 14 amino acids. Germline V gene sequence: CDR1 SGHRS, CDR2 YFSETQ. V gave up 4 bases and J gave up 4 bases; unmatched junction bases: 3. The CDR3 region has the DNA TGCGCCAGCAGCGGGGGGACAGGGGGCACTGAAGCTTTCTTT. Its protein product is CASSGGTGGTEAFF.

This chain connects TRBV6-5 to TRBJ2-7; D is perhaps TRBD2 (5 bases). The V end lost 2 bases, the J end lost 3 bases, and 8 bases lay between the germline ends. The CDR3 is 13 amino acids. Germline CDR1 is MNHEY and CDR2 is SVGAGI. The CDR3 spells CASSYAGLYEQYF. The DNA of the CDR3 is TGTGCCAGCAGTTACGCAGGACTCTACGAGCAGTACTTC.

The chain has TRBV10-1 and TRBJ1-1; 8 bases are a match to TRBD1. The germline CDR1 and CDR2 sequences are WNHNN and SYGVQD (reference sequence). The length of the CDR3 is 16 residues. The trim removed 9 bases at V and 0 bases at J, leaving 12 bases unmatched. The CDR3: CARGRTGRNMNTEAFF. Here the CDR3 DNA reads TGCGCCAGAGGGCGGACAGGGCGGAACATGAACACTGAAGCTTTCTTT.

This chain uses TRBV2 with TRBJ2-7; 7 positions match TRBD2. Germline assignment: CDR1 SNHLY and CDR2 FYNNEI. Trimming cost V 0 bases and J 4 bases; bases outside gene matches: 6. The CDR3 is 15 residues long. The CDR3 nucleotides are TGTGCCAGCAGTGAAGCGGGGGGGATTCGGTACGAGCAGTACTTC. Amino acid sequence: CASSEAGGIRYEQYF.

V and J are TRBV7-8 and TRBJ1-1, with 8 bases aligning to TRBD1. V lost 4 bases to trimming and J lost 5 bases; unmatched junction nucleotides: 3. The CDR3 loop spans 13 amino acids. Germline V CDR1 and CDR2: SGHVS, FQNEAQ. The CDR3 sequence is CASSYDRGTEAFF. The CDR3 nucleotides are TGTGCCAGCAGCTATGACAGGGGAACTGAAGCTTTCTTT.

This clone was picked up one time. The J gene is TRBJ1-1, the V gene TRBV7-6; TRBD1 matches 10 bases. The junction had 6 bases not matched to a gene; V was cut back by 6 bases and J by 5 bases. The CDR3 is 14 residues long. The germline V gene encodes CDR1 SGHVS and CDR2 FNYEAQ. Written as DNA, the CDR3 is TGTGCCAGCAGGGAAGGGACAGGGGTGACTGAAGCTTTCTTT. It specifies CASREGTGVTEAFF.

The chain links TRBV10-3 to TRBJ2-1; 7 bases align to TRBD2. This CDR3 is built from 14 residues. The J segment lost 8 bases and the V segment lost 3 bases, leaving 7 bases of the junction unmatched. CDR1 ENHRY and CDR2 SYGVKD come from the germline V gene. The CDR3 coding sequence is TGTGCCATCAGTGACGGGACTATTTACTATGAGCAGTTCTTC. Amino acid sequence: CAISDGTIYYEQFF.

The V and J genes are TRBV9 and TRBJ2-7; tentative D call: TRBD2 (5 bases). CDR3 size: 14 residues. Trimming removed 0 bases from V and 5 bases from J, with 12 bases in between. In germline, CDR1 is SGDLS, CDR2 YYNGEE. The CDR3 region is CASSVGGRSDEQYF. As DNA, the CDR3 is TGTGCCAGCAGCGTAGGAGGGAGAAGCGACGAGCAGTACTTC.

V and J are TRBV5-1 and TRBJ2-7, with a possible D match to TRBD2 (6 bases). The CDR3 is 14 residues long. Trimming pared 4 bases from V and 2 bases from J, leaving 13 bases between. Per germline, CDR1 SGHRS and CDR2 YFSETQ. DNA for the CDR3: TGCGCCAGCAGCCTGGGGACGGGAGCCTACGAGCAGTACTTC. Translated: CASSLGTGAYEQYF.

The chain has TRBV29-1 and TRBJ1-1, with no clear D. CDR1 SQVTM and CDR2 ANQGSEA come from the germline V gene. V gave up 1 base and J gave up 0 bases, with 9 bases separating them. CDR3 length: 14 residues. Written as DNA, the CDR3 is TGCAGCGTTGAAGGGCGGTTAATGAACACTGAAGCTTTCTTT. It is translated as CSVEGRLMNTEAFF.

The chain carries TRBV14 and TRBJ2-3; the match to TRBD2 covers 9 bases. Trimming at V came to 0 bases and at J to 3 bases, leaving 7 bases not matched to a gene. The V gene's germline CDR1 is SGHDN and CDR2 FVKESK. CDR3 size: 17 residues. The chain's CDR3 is CASSQDLGGGATDTQYF. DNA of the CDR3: TGTGCCAGCAGCCAAGATCTCGGCGGGGGGGCTACAGATACGCAGTATTTT.

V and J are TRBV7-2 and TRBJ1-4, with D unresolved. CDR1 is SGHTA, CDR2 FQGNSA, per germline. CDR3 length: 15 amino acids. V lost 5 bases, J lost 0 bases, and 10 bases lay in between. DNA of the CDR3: TGTGCCAGCAGCCCGAACGGTGCAACTAATGAAAAACTGTTTTTT. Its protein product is CASSPNGATNEKLFF.

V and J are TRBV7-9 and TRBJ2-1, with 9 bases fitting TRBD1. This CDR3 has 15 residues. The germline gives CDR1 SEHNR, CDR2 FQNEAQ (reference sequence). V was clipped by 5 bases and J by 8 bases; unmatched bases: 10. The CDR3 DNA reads TGTGCCAGCAGCATATGGGACAGGGAGGGCGATGAGCAGTTCTTC. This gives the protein CASSIWDREGDEQFF.

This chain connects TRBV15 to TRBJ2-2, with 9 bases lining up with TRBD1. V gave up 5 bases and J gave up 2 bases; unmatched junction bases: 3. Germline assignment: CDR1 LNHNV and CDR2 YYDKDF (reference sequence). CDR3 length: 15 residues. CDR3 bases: TGTGCCACCAGCCCCACAGGGGGCAACACCGGGGAGCTGTTTTTT. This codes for CATSPTGGNTGELFF.

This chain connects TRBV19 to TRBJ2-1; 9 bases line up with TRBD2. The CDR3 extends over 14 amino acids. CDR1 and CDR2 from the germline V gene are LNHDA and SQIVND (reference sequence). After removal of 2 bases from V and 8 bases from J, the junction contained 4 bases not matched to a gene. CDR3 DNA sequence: TGTGCCAGTAGTATACAGGGCGGGGGGGATGAGCAGTTCTTC. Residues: CASSIQGGGDEQFF.

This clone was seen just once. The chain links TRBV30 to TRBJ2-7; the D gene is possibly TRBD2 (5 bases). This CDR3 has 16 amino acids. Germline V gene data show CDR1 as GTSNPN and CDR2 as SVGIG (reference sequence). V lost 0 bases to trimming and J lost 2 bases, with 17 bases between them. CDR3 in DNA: TGTGCCTGGAGTGTTGGAGGATCAGCCCTCACCTACGAGCAGTACTTC. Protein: CAWSVGGSALTYEQYF. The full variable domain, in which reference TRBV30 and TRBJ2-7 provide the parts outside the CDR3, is SQTIHQWPATLVQPVGSPLSLECTVEGTSNPNLYWYRQAAGRGLQLLFYSVGIGQISSEVPQNLSASRPQDRQFILSSKKLLLSDSGFYLCAWSVGGSALTYEQYFGPGTRLTVT.